This TCR beta chain was found in a study of shared clonotypes between healthy human individuals. Clones were read by immunoSEQ multiplex PCR, and TCRdb kept only the in-frame ones, dropping some. The table lists around 2.1 million clones, 85% to 95% of them singletons. Regarding the study as a whole: The low donor count limited represented genetic and exposure-history diversity.

Trimming left V 5 bases short and J 1 base short, with 15 bases between. The CDR3 extends over 15 amino acids. Germline assignment: CDR1 SEHNR and CDR2 FQNEAQ (reference sequence). A note on this clone: Its specificity is not known.

The naive CD8 fraction comprised CD45RO-negative cells positively selected for CCR7 and excluded terminally differentiated effector memory CD45RA+ cells. The donors, healthy adults who were HIV-negative, had experienced no recent acute infections or vaccinations. This TCR came from a young man in good health. Some clones in this sample may be carry-over from other donors' samples. V usage is TRBV7-9 and J usage is TRBJ2-7; perhaps D is TRBD1 or TRBD2 (6 bases each). Sequenced input: naive CD8+ T cells from PBMCs. The DNA of the CDR3 is TGTGCCAGCAGCCGGAGGGGGATCCCATCCTACGAGCAGTACTTC. Amino acids: CASSRRGIPSYEQYF.